Listed below are T cell receptor beta chains from one sample, sequenced in a study of molecular identifiers for immune sequencing clone quantification. TCRdb called the PCR reads again in MiXCR, with one record for every CDR3 protein. This repertoire shows 75,000 to 95,000 distinct CDR3 sequences, approximately 25% found once; its top ten account for approximately 0.78%. Sequenced sample: naive CD8+ T cells from blood, with Jurkat cell RNA spiked in. The receptors were sampled from a human donor in good health. Some libraries in this study had Jurkat cell RNA spiked in. The CDR3 runs from the conserved cysteine through the conserved F or W. Some rows have no size entry. The others give once, few or many, or a class for an expanded clone.

V gene	J gene	clone size	CDR3 protein
TRBV13	TRBJ2-5	-	CASSNKDLGQGQESQYF
TRBV6-1	TRBJ2-3	many	CASNAGLTDTQYF
TRBV21-1	TRBJ2-5	many	CASSASPGQGETQYF
TRBV4-3	TRBJ2-3	few	CASSLLGGDTDTQYF
TRBV7-6	TRBJ2-7	many	CASSLEPGPTSYEQYF
TRBV6-2/TRBV6-3	TRBJ2-3	-	CASSFRGRAADTQYF
TRBV5-6	TRBJ2-7	few	CASSPPIREGSYEQYF
TRBV27	TRBJ2-7	many	CASSLGTGASYEQYF
TRBV29-1	TRBJ2-2	many	CSAKAGTGELFF
TRBV2	TRBJ2-5	many	CASSLFLAGQQETQYF
TRBV28	TRBJ2-3	-	CASSLVDREADTQYF
TRBV20-1	TRBJ1-1	-	CSALGLGNTEAFF
TRBV30	TRBJ1-1	-	CAWSSGRNTEAFF
TRBV19	TRBJ2-7	many	CATPGTGSVYEQYF
TRBV7-7	TRBJ2-5	-	CASSLCSGETQYF
TRBV5-4	TRBJ1-2	many	CASSPGGPYGYTF
TRBV6-2/TRBV6-3	TRBJ2-3	-	CASSYLAGSTDTQYF
TRBV5-4	TRBJ2-7	many	CASSFGTGDYEQYF
TRBV28	TRBJ2-3	many	CASSPQVRSDTQYF
TRBV7-9	TRBJ1-1	many	CASGPPAMLGTEAFF
TRBV19	TRBJ2-7	few	CASSHADRSTYEQYF
TRBV10-2	TRBJ2-3	-	CASSGDRGADTQYF
TRBV11-2	TRBJ2-7	many	CASTLGPGYEQYF
TRBV6-2/TRBV6-3	TRBJ2-7	-	CASSYGITYEQYF
TRBV12-5	TRBJ2-7	few	CASGWGTIYEQYF
TRBV30	TRBJ2-7	few	CAWSPGQGFHEQYF
TRBV27	TRBJ1-5	few	CASSGTGGHQHQHF
TRBV4-2	TRBJ2-3	-	CASSQPTGTTDTQYF